The 8 T cell receptor beta chains reported below all come from one sample, sequenced in a study of PD-1 blockade in classical Hodgkin lymphoma. Produced via immunoSEQ multiplex PCR; TCRdb's table is partial and in-frame only. The table includes tens of thousands of clones, 87% detected once. This sample's time point: cycle 4 day 1 (C4D1), after more than 5 weeks of nivolumab. There was relapse after autologous stem cell transplantation in every patient, and there was variation in brentuximab vedotin exposure. Sample: peripheral blood mononuclear cells (PBMCs), taken before the fourth cycle of nivolumab. Receptor source: a human donor with classical Hodgkin lymphoma.

The chain combines TRBV4-2 with TRBJ2-3; D is possibly TRBD1 (6 bases). The ends were cut back, 1 base at V and 1 base at J, with 15 bases in the middle. CDR3 length: 17 amino acids. The germline V gene encodes CDR1 LGHNA and CDR2 YNFKEQ. The CDR3 coding sequence is TGTGCCAGCAGCCAAGGCCCCTTTGAGGGGGGCACAGATACGCAGTATTTT. Its protein is CASSQGPFEGGTDTQYF.

The CDR3, as DNA: TGTGCCAGCAGTTTTAGGAGGACAGATACGCAGTATTTT. It yields the protein CASSFRRTDTQYF. V usage is TRBV27 and J usage is TRBJ2-3, with a tentative D call TRBD2 (5 bases). The CDR3 length is 13 residues. The germline CDR1 and CDR2 sequences are MNHEY and SMNVEV (reference sequence). Trimming stripped 3 bases from V and 3 bases from J, with 7 bases between.

The CDR3 region is CASSRSNRMNTEAFF. The DNA of the CDR3 is TGTGCCAGCAGCAGAAGCAACAGAATGAACACTGAAGCTTTCTTT. J is TRBJ1-1 and V is TRBV7-9, with unresolved D. The length of the CDR3 is 15 residues. Trimming cost V 5 bases and J 0 bases, with 13 bases left between them. Germline loops: CDR1 SEHNR, CDR2 FQNEAQ (reference sequence).

The V and J genes are TRBV27 and TRBJ1-2, with D possibly TRBD1 on 5 matching bases. The germline V gene encodes CDR1 MNHEY and CDR2 SMNVEV (reference sequence). The CDR3 is 14 residues long. V shed 7 bases and J shed 4 bases, with 16 bases lying between them. This CDR3 reads CASMGGSDLYGYTF. CDR3 DNA: TGTGCCAGCATGGGGGGTTCCGACCTCTATGGCTACACCTTC.

The V call is TRBV5-6, the J call TRBJ2-7; D unresolved. In germline, CDR1 is SGHDT, CDR2 YYEEEE. This CDR3 region has 13 residues. The germline V and J ends were trimmed by 6 bases and 2 bases, with 12 bases remaining between them. CDR3 nucleotide sequence: TGTGCCAGCACCGATACAGAGACCTACGAGCAGTACTTC. Translating it yields CASTDTETYEQYF.

This clone was detected once. The rearrangement joins TRBV5-1 to TRBJ1-1; the match to TRBD1 covers 9 bases. Per the germline V gene, CDR1 is SGHRS and CDR2 is YFSETQ. The CDR3 covers 20 residues. With 2 bases clipped from V and 0 bases from J, the junction kept 17 bases outside the gene matches. The CDR3 spells CASSFLPGQGGGLMNTEAFF. CDR3 nucleotide sequence: TGCGCCAGCAGCTTTCTCCCGGGACAGGGTGGGGGCTTAATGAACACTGAAGCTTTCTTT.

The chain has TRBV7-9 and TRBJ1-2, with 7 bases identical to TRBD1. J was trimmed by 3 bases and V by 10 bases; bases with no gene match: 5. This CDR3 is 12 amino acids long. Germline assignment: CDR1 SEHNR and CDR2 FQNEAQ (reference sequence). The DNA of the CDR3 is TGTGCCACGGCCGGGACAGACTATGGCTACACCTTC. Amino acid sequence: CATAGTDYGYTF.

This rearrangement joins TRBV5-1 to TRBJ2-7, with D unresolved. The V end was cut by 2 bases, the J end by 3 bases, with 9 bases between. Looked up from germline, CDR1 is SGHRS and CDR2 is YFSETQ. The CDR3 loop spans 13 amino acids. CDR3 region: CASSLDGFYEQYF. CDR3 bases: TGCGCCAGCAGCTTAGACGGATTCTACGAGCAGTACTTC.